A selection of T cell receptor beta chains follows, all from one sample in a study of OX40 agonist ivuxolimab in advanced cancers. Sequenced by immunoSEQ multiplex PCR; TCRdb stores in-frame clones only, minus some. The sample consists of under 85,000 clones, 85% to 95% of them appearing once. Sequenced material: CD4+ or CD8+ T cells sorted from blood, taken in a trial of the OX40 agonist ivuxolimab. These TCRs come from an adult with an advanced solid tumor such as melanoma, head and neck, liver or kidney cancer. Each CDR3 is given without its conserved first and last residue. The order of the fields is CDR3 protein, J gene, V gene, clone size. Clone size appears in some rows only: once, few, many, or a class for an expanded clone.

ASSLAGGPEKLF	TRBJ1-4	TRBV28	once
ASSPPGGAYTDTQY	TRBJ2-3	TRBV27	NA
ASSRTSPGTYTGELF	TRBJ2-2	TRBV5-1	NA
ASSFGSPYEQY	TRBJ2-7	TRBV7-9	few
ASSQDRRYNEKLF	TRBJ1-4	TRBV14	NA
ASSSSGRVPEQY	TRBJ2-7	TRBV5-6	NA
SLGLADYNEQF	TRBJ2-1	TRBV29-1	NA
ASSRTYNEQF	TRBJ2-1	TRBV7-9	NA
ASSLGSTYEQY	TRBJ2-7	TRBV5-5	NA
ASSLVPASYEQY	TRBJ2-7	TRBV7-9	once
ASSWGGRSYNEQF	TRBJ2-1	TRBV5-6	once
ASSIDWSGGGELF	TRBJ2-2	TRBV19	NA
ATSSGPGLATYEQY	TRBJ2-7	TRBV15	few
ASSLRGAEETQY	TRBJ2-5	TRBV7-3	NA
ASSPSRLAGGPDSTDTQY	TRBJ2-3	TRBV11-3	many
ASSPTLQGQTQY	TRBJ2-5	TRBV7-2	NA